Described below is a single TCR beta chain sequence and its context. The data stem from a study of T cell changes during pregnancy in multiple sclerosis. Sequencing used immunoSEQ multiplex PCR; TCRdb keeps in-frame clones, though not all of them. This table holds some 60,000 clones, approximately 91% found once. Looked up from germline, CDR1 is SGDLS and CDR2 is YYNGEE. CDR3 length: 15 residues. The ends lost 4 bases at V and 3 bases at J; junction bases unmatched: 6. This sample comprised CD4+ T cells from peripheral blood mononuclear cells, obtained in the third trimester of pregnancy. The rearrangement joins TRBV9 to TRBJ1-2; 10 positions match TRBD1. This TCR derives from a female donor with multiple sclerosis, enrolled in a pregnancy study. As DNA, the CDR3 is TGTGCCAGCAGCCCGACCGGGACAGGGGACTATGGCTACACCTTC. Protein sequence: CASSPTGTGDYGYTF.